Listed below are T cell receptor beta chains from one sample, sequenced in a study of cytomegalovirus exposure and HLA in healthy donors. Clones were read by immunoSEQ multiplex PCR, and TCRdb kept only the in-frame ones, dropping some. The sample yields under 200,000 clones, 75% to 90% seen once. The sample was PBMCs. These TCRs come from a woman between 50 and 59 years old in good health and CMV-seropositive. Both conserved end residues are part of each CDR3. D genes are given only for firm matches. Rows give clone size only sometimes, using once, few, many, or a class for an expanded clone.

TRBJ2-5	-	TRBV28	-	CASSSLYRIQETQYF	TGTGCCAGCAGTTCTCTTTACAGGATTCAAGAGACCCAGTACTTC
TRBJ2-1	TRBD2	TRBV7-2	-	CASSTNGLAGVGEQFF	TGTGCCAGCAGCACAAATGGACTAGCGGGAGTCGGTGAGCAGTTCTTC
TRBJ2-1	TRBD1	TRBV7-2	-	CASSFGTGGYNEQFF	TGTGCCAGCAGCTTCGGGACAGGGGGGTACAATGAGCAGTTCTTC
TRBJ1-2	-	TRBV30	-	CAWSFSGPYGYTF	TGTGCCTGGAGTTTCTCTGGCCCCTATGGCTACACCTTC
TRBJ2-7	TRBD2	TRBV5-1	-	CASSLAASGDLYEQYF	TGCGCCAGCAGCTTGGCCGCTAGCGGGGACCTCTACGAGCAGTACTTC
TRBJ1-6	TRBD1	TRBV13	-	CASSGSGTANSPLHF	TGTGCCAGCAGCGGATCCGGGACAGCAAATTCACCCCTCCACTTT
TRBJ2-7	TRBD2	TRBV6-4	once	CASSGGGEQYF	TGTGCCAGCAGTGGGGGGGGCGAGCAGTACTTC
TRBJ1-1	-	TRBV2	once	CASRLGVETEAFF	TGTGCCAGCAGGCTGGGAGTGGAGACTGAAGCTTTCTTT
TRBJ2-1	TRBD2	TRBV6-1	few	CASTSGSIYNEQFF	TGTGCCAGCACTAGCGGGAGCATCTACAATGAGCAGTTCTTC
TRBJ2-5	TRBD2	TRBV5-1	-	CASSGTSGDRTQYF	TGCGCCAGCAGCGGAACTAGCGGGGATCGGACCCAGTACTTC
TRBJ1-1	-	TRBV5-5	-	CASSFGGRTEAFF	TGTGCCAGCAGCTTCGGGGGGAGGACTGAAGCTTTCTTT
TRBJ2-1	TRBD2	TRBV2	-	CASSSPSSGNNNEQFF	TGTGCCAGCAGTTCCCCGTCTAGCGGGAACAACAATGAGCAGTTCTTC
TRBJ2-7	-	TRBV4-2	-	CASSQEGSGGVIYEQYF	TGTGCCAGCAGCCAAGAAGGTTCCGGGGGAGTGATCTACGAGCAGTACTTC
TRBJ2-3	-	TRBV7-2	few	CASSPGGSSDTQYF	TGTGCCAGCAGCCCCGGGGGTAGCTCAGATACGCAGTATTTT
TRBJ2-1	-	TRBV12-2	-	CASRPGTSGHNEQFF	TGTGCAAGTCGTCCTGGGACTAGCGGGCACAATGAGCAGTTCTTC
TRBJ1-3	-	TRBV7-9	few	CASSLQVSENTIYF	TGTGCCAGCAGCCTACAGGTATCCGAAAACACCATATATTTT
TRBJ2-5	TRBD2	TRBV5-1	-	CASSLGLAGGETQYF	TGCGCCAGCAGTTTAGGACTAGCGGGGGGGGAGACCCAGTACTTC
TRBJ2-7	-	TRBV13	few	CASSLARDGGHEQYF	TGTGCCAGCAGCTTGGCCCGGGACGGGGGGCACGAGCAGTACTTC
TRBJ2-1	TRBD2	TRBV19	-	CASTPTSGRAYNEQFF	TGTGCCAGTACCCCAACTAGCGGGAGGGCCTACAATGAGCAGTTCTTC
TRBJ2-3	-	TRBV9	-	CASSVLTDKDTQYF	TGTGCCAGCAGCGTTCTCACAGATAAAGATACGCAGTATTTT
TRBJ1-6	-	TRBV30	-	CAWKEVESYNSPLHF	TGTGCCTGGAAAGAGGTGGAATCCTATAATTCACCCCTCCACTTT
TRBJ2-5	TRBD1	TRBV10-3	-	CAISEFRDSQGTQYF	TGTGCCATCAGTGAGTTCCGGGACAGCCAGGGGACCCAGTACTTC
TRBJ2-1	-	TRBV5-1	-	CASSLEGQSSYNEQFF	TGCGCCAGCAGCTTGGAGGGGCAGAGCTCCTACAATGAGCAGTTCTTC
TRBJ2-1	TRBD1	TRBV28	once	CASSWVPGQGAHNEQFF	TGTGCCAGCAGTTGGGTCCCGGGACAGGGGGCCCACAATGAGCAGTTCTTC
TRBJ2-5	-	TRBV5-4	few	CASSLKGSGETQYF	TGTGCCAGCAGCTTGAAGGGCAGCGGGGAGACCCAGTACTTC
TRBJ1-5	TRBD1	TRBV7-2	-	CASSASDRSNQPQHF	TGTGCCAGCAGCGCCTCGGACAGGAGCAATCAGCCCCAGCATTTT